These T cell receptor beta chains were read from a single sample in a study of blood T cell repertoires in COVID-19. The protocol was immunoSEQ multiplex PCR, while the TCRdb copy is restricted to in-frame clones and leaves out a portion. Counted here are roughly 280,000 clones, 86% occurring once; the ten biggest clones make up approximately 8.2%. The sequenced sample consisted of peripheral blood. The receptors shown here come from a man aged 35 to 55 with active or convalescent COVID-19. The CDR3 runs from the conserved cysteine through the conserved F or W. A D gene is named only where the DNA matches it firmly. Not all rows give a size; the values are once, few, many and, for expanded clones, a class.

cdr3_nt cdr3_aa d_call j_call clone_size v_call
TGTGCCAGCTCACCAGGGGGCGTCGTCACCGGGGAGCTGTTTTTT CASSPGGVVTGELFF - TRBJ2-2 - TRBV18
TGTGCCAGCAGCCCAGGCCATAATGAGCAGTTCTTC CASSPGHNEQFF - TRBJ2-1 once TRBV9
TGTGCCAGCAGTGATCCCGGGATCTACTCTGGAAACACCATATATTTT CASSDPGIYSGNTIYF - TRBJ1-3 few TRBV25-1
TGTGCCAGCAGTCTACAGGGGCCTGAAGCTTTCTTT CASSLQGPEAFF TRBD1 TRBJ1-1 few TRBV2
TGTGCCAGCAGCGGACTGGGCGGGGAGCTGTTTTTT CASSGLGGELFF - TRBJ2-2 - TRBV6-5
TGCGCCAGCAGCTTGGTCCCAGGGAACACTGAAGCTTTCTTT CASSLVPGNTEAFF - TRBJ1-1 - TRBV5-1
TGTGCCATCAGTGAGGCGACAGCTATGAACACTGAAGCTTTCTTT CAISEATAMNTEAFF - TRBJ1-1 - TRBV10-3
TGTGCCAGCAATGTTGCTAGCGGCAATGAGCAGTTCTTC CASNVASGNEQFF TRBD2 TRBJ2-1 once TRBV9
TGTGCCAGCAGCCCTCCGTCCTACAATGAGCAGTTCTTC CASSPPSYNEQFF - TRBJ2-1 - TRBV11-3
TGTGCCAGCTCTCCGGGACTAGCGGTGCGGAATGAGCAGTTCTTC CASSPGLAVRNEQFF TRBD2 TRBJ2-1 - TRBV2
TGTGCCAGCAGTTCAGGGGGAATCGCAAACTACGAGCAGTACTTC CASSSGGIANYEQYF TRBD1 TRBJ2-7 - TRBV28
TGTGCCAGTGTATCCTCGGGAGGCAGGAGAACCCTCCGGTATGGCTACACCTTC CASVSSGGRRTLRYGYTF - TRBJ1-2 - TRBV19
TGTGCCAGCAGTTTAGGGTCGGGAAGAGCGAACACTGAAGCTTTCTTT CASSLGSGRANTEAFF - TRBJ1-1 - TRBV28
TGTGCCAGCAGTTACTGGACAGGGAGTGAGCAGTTCTTC CASSYWTGSEQFF TRBD1 TRBJ2-1 - TRBV6-5
TGTGCCAGCAGTTACGGGATGGGGGGGAACACTGAAGCTTTCTTT CASSYGMGGNTEAFF - TRBJ1-1 - TRBV6-6
TGTGCCAGCGGCCCGGGACTAGATAGCGAGCAGTACTTC CASGPGLDSEQYF TRBD2 TRBJ2-7 - TRBV11-2
TGTGCCAGCAGCCTGACGGCGGGGGCGTCGAGCTCACCCCTCCACTTT CASSLTAGASSSPLHF - TRBJ1-6 - TRBV27
TGTGCCAGCAGTTACGGTGGCGGGAGCGGGGAGACCCAGTACTTC CASSYGGGSGETQYF TRBD2 TRBJ2-5 - TRBV6-5
TGCAGCTCGGCAGGGGGCGGAGGAGAAAAACTGTTTTTT CSSAGGGGEKLFF TRBD1 TRBJ1-4 - TRBV29-1
TGCAGCGCCCCTCTGACGGGGGGTGGGAATGGCTACACCTTC CSAPLTGGGNGYTF - TRBJ1-2 - TRBV29-1
TGTGCAAGTCGCTTAGCAAACCCTCTAGGGGTACATGAGCAGTTCTTC CASRLANPLGVHEQFF - TRBJ2-1 - TRBV12-2
TGTGCCAGCAGCGTGGGCCAGGGGCCTAACTATGGCTACACCTTC CASSVGQGPNYGYTF - TRBJ1-2 - TRBV9
TGTGCCAGTAGTCCCAGAGGGAGACAGGGTCGGCGGCAAGAGACCCAGTACTTC CASSPRGRQGRRQETQYF TRBD1 TRBJ2-5 once TRBV19
TGTGCCAGCAGTTCCGAAAGACAGGGATGGGAGACCCAGTACTTC CASSSERQGWETQYF TRBD1 TRBJ2-5 - TRBV27